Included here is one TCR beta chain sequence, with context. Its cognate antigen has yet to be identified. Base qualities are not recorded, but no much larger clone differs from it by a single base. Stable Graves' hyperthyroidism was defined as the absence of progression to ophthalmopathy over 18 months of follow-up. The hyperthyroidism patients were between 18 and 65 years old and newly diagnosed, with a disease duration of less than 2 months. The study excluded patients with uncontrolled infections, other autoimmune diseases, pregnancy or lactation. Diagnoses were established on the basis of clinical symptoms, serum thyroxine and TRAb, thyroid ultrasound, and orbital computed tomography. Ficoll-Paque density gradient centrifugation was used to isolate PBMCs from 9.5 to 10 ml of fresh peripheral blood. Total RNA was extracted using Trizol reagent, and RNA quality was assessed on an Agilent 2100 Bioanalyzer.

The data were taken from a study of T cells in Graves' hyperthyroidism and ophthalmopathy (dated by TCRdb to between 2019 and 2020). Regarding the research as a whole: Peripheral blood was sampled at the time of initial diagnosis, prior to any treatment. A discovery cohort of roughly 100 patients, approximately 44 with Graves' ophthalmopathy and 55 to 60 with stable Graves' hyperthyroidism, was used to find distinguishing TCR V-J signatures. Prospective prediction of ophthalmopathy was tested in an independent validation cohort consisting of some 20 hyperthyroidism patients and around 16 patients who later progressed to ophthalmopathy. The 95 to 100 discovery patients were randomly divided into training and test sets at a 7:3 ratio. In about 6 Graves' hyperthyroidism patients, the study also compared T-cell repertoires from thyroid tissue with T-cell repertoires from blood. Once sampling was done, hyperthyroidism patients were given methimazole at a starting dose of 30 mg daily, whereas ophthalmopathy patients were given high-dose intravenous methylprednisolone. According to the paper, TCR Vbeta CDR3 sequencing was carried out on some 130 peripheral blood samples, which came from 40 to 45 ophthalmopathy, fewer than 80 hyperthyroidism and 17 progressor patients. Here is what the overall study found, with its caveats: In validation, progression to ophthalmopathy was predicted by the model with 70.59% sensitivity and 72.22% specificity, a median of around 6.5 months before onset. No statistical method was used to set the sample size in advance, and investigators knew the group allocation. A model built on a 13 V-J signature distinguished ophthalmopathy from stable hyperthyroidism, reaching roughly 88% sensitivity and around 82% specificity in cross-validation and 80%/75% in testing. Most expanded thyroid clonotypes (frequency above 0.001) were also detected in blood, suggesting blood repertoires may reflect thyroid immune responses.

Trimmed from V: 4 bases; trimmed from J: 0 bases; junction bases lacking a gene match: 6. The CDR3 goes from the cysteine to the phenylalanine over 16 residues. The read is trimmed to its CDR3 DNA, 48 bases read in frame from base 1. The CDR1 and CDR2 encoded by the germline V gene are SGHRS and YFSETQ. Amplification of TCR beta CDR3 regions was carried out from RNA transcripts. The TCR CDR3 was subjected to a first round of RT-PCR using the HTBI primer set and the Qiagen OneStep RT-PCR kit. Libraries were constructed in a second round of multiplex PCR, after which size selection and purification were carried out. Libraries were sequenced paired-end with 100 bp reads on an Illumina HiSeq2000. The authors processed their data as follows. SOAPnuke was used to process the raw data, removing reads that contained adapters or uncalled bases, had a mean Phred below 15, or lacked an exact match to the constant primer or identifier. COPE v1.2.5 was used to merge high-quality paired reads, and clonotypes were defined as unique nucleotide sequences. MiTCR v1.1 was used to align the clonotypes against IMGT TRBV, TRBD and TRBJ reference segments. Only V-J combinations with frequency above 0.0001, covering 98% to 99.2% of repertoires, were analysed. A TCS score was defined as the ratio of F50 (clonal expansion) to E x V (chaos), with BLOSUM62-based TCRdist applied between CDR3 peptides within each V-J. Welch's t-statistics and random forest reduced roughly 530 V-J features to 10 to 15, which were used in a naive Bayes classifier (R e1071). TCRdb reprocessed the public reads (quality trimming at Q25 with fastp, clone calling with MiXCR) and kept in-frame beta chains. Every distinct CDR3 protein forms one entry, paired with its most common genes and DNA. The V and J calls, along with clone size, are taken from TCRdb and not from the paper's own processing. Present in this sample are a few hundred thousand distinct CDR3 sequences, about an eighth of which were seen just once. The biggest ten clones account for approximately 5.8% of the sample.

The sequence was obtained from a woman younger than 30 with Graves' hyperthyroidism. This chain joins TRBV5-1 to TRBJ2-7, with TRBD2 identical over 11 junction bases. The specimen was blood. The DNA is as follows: TGCGCCAGCAGCAGGGGACTAGCGGTGGGCTCCTACGAGCAGTACTTC. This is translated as CASSRGLAVGSYEQYF.